This TCR beta chain was recovered during a study of shared clonotypes between healthy human individuals. Measured with immunoSEQ multiplex PCR; TCRdb has only the in-frame clones, and not every one. Of some 500,000 clones in the sample, about 96% were seen once. This CDR3 is built from 14 residues. V shed 5 bases and J 9 bases; nucleotides not matched to a gene: 8. Germline CDR1 is MNHEY and CDR2 is SVGAGI. Investigators divided CD4+ cells into CD45RA+ naive and CD45RA-negative memory subsets. The V call is TRBV6-5, the J call TRBJ1-2; 11 bases match TRBD1. The specimen was naive CD4+ T cells sorted from blood. Indicated subset: CD45RA+ positively selected. The sequence was obtained from a woman in her twenties or thirties in good health. CDR3 DNA sequence: TGTGCCAGCAGTCTTGGACAGGGGGCCTCTCGCTACACCTTC. Translated: CASSLGQGASRYTF.